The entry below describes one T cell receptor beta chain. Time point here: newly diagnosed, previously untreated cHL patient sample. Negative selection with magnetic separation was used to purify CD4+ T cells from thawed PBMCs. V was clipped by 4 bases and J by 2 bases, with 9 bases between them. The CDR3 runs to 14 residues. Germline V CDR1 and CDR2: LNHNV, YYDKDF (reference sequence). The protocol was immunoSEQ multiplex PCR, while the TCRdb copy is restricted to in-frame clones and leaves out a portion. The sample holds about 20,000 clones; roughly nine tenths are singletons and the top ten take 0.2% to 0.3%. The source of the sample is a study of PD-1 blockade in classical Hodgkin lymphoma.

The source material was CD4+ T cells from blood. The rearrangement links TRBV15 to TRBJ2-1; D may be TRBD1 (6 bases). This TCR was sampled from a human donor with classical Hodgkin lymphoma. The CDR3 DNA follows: TGTGCCACCAGCATTCAGGGGACCTACAATGAGCAGTTCTTC. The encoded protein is CATSIQGTYNEQFF.